The source of this T cell receptor (beta chain) is a study of blood T cell repertoires in COVID-19. Study overall: Acute and convalescent COVID-19 specimens originated in the United States, Italy and Spain. In each case, the material was cDNA or gDNA derived from T cells, B-cell-depleted T cells, or PBMCs.

Repertoires were generated with immunoSEQ multiplex PCR, while TCRdb's copy carries only in-frame clones and drops some. The data contain 80,000 to 100,000 clones, 80% of them singletons. This CDR3 comprises 16 residues. Germline lookup yields CDR1 KGHSH and CDR2 LQKENI. V lost 2 bases, J lost 4 bases, and 18 bases lay in between. The source is a woman between 70 and 85 years old with acute or convalescent COVID-19. Sequenced: peripheral blood. The rearrangement links TRBV18 to TRBJ2-7; TRBD2 is a possible D gene (6 bases). The CDR3, as DNA: TGTGCCAGCTCACCAATTGGGATGGGCGGGGCTTACGAGCAGTACTTC. Translation: CASSPIGMGGAYEQYF.